A selection of T cell receptor beta chains follows, all from one sample in a study of blood T cells in healthy people across ages. MiXCR was run by TCRdb on the 5' RACE reads, yielding one entry per CDR3 protein. This sample carries 790,000 or so distinct CDR3 sequences, approximately 60% of them seen once, and the ten largest clones take 20% to 30%. The sample consisted of blood. The receptors shown here come from a man aged 40-49 years in good health. Each CDR3 is given with its conserved first and last residue. A D gene is named only where the DNA matches it firmly. Not all rows give a size; the values are once, few, many and, for expanded clones, a class.

V	size	D	J	DNA	CDR3
TRBV29-1	-	-	TRBJ2-1	TGCAGCGGAAGGATGATTGGGCTTTGGGGGCAGTTCTTC	CSGRMIGLWGQFF
TRBV18	few	-	TRBJ2-7	TGTGCCAGCTCACCACGACCACCAACTCTATCTGGGAGTCCCAATGAGCAGTACTTC	CASSPRPPTLSGSPNEQYF
TRBV12-3/TRBV12-4	-	-	TRBJ1-2	TGTGCCAGCAGTTCAGGTTTGGGGATATCATTGGGCTACACCTTC	CASSSGLGISLGYTF
TRBV27	once	-	TRBJ2-1	TGTGCCGCCGCCTGGACGAGCAATAATGAGCAGTTCTTC	CAAAWTSNNEQFF
TRBV11-3	-	-	TRBJ2-7	TGTGCCAGCAACTACCCGACCGGAGGCTACGAGCAGTACTTC	CASNYPTGGYEQYF
TRBV20-1	-	-	TRBJ1-5	TGCAGTGCTAGTGAGCAAGCTAGGCAGCCCCAGCATTTT	CSASEQARQPQHF
TRBV16	few	-	TRBJ2-7	TGTGCCAGCAGCCAATGGCCCCGGGACACCACCTACGAGCAGTACTTC	CASSQWPRDTTYEQYF
TRBV6-5	-	-	TRBJ2-5	TGTGCCAGCAGTTACGACCGGTTGGGACAAGAGACCCAGTACTTC	CASSYDRLGQETQYF
TRBV7-9	once	-	TRBJ1-4	TGTGCCAGCAGACGGGTACAGGGAGATGAAAAACTGTTTTTT	CASRRVQGDEKLFF
TRBV5-6	-	-	TRBJ1-2	TGTGCCAGCAGCTCGGGCGGGGGACCGATCTATGGCTACACCTTC	CASSSGGGPIYGYTF
TRBV27	-	-	TRBJ2-7	TGTGCCAGCAGTTTACGAGTCCTATCCTACGAGCAGTACTTC	CASSLRVLSYEQYF
TRBV6-5	few	TRBD1	TRBJ2-7	TGTGCCAGCAGTTACCCGGATCCGGGACAGGGGGCCGTTGGGTCCTACGAGCAGTACTTC	CASSYPDPGQGAVGSYEQYF
TRBV29-1	-	TRBD1	TRBJ2-7	TGCAGCGTTGGTGTACGGGACAGCTCCTACGAGCAGTACTTC	CSVGVRDSSYEQYF
TRBV29-1	-	-	TRBJ1-1	TGCAGCGTTGAGCGGGGTGGTGAAGCTTTCTTT	CSVERGGEAFF
TRBV29-1	-	-	TRBJ2-7	TGCAGCGTTGAAAGTGGCCTCCTGCAATCCTACGAGCAGTACTTC	CSVESGLLQSYEQYF
TRBV29-1	-	TRBD1	TRBJ2-5	TGCAGCGTTTACAGGGGAAGTGGACAGACCCAGTACTTC	CSVYRGSGQTQYF
TRBV4-3	once	TRBD2	TRBJ2-3	TGCGCCAGCAGCCAAGAGGCTAGCGGGGGCGACTATACGCAGTATTTT	CASSQEASGGDYTQYF
TRBV11-1	-	-	TRBJ1-1	TGTGCCAGCAGCGTTATGAAATCACTGGAAGCTTTCTTT	CASSVMKSLEAFF
TRBV11-3	-	TRBD1	TRBJ2-2	TGTGCCAGCAGCTCGGGACAGGGGGCTGGGGACACCGGGGAGCTGTTTTTT	CASSSGQGAGDTGELFF
TRBV28	many	-	TRBJ2-7	TGTGCCAGCAGTCCGGACAGCGAGCAGTACTTC	CASSPDSEQYF
TRBV20-1	-	-	TRBJ1-2	TGCAGTGCTAGCGGGGGACGATGGGGCTACACCTTC	CSASGGRWGYTF
TRBV29-1	-	-	TRBJ2-7	TGCAGCGCGGGGTCCGGGACGTACGAGCAGTACTTC	CSAGSGTYEQYF
TRBV20-1	-	-	TRBJ1-1	TGCAGTGCCCACAACGAGGGAGGCACTGAAGCTTTCTTT	CSAHNEGGTEAFF
TRBV11-1	few	-	TRBJ2-7	TGTGCCAGCAGGTCAGGCGGAGAGCAGTACTTC	CASRSGGEQYF
TRBV2	-	-	TRBJ2-5	TGTGCCAGCATCGGAGTGGGCCAAGAGACCCAGTACTTC	CASIGVGQETQYF
TRBV20-1	-	TRBD2	TRBJ2-3	TGCAGTGCTGACGGGACTAGCGGGGGTGGAGATACGCAGTATTTT	CSADGTSGGGDTQYF
TRBV20-1	-	-	TRBJ2-5	TGCAGTGCTAGAGTCGGGGGAGTAGAGGAGACCCAGTACTTC	CSARVGGVEETQYF
TRBV7-9	-	-	TRBJ2-3	TGTGCCAGCAGCCCCAGATTACAGGGATCGGGCACAGATACGCAGTATTTT	CASSPRLQGSGTDTQYF
TRBV6-5	-	-	TRBJ2-6	TGTGCCAGCAGTTACTCTTGGGTCTCTGGGGCCAACGTCCTGACTTTC	CASSYSWVSGANVLTF
TRBV5-1	-	TRBD2	TRBJ2-7	TGCGCCAGCAGCTTGGCCCCGCGACTAGCGGGAGTCTACGAGCAGTACTTC	CASSLAPRLAGVYEQYF
TRBV28	-	-	TRBJ2-7	TGTGCCAGCAGTATCCTACCAGGGGACCGCTACGAGCAGTACTTC	CASSILPGDRYEQYF
TRBV29-1	-	TRBD2	TRBJ2-1	TGCAGCGTTGGTAGCGGGTTTGACAATGAGCAGTTCTTC	CSVGSGFDNEQFF
TRBV5-1	few	-	TRBJ2-7	TGCGCCAGCAGCCACAATGGTTACGAGCAGTACTTC	CASSHNGYEQYF
TRBV6-1	-	-	TRBJ2-5	TGTGCCAGCAGTGAAGCGCGAGGGGGACAAGAGACCCAGTACTTC	CASSEARGGQETQYF
TRBV2	-	TRBD1	TRBJ2-5	TGTGCCAGCAGTGGGGACAGATTGGAGACCCAGTACTTC	CASSGDRLETQYF
TRBV6-5	-	-	TRBJ2-1	TGTGCCAGCAGTTACGGGGGGCCTGTTCGGAATGAGCAGTTCTTC	CASSYGGPVRNEQFF
TRBV29-1	few	-	TRBJ2-5	TGCAGCGTTGATCGTCTAACAGAACAAGAGACCCAGTACTTC	CSVDRLTEQETQYF
TRBV20-1	few	-	TRBJ1-1	TGCAGTGCTGGGGACTACACTGAAGCTTTCTTT	CSAGDYTEAFF
TRBV6-1	-	TRBD1	TRBJ2-6	TGTGCCATCGGACAGGGGGTTGCAGGGGCCAACGTCCTGACTTTC	CAIGQGVAGANVLTF
TRBV6-1	-	-	TRBJ1-1	TGTGCCAGCAGTTTGTTGGAGGGGGACACTGAAGCTTTCTTT	CASSLLEGDTEAFF
TRBV6-5	-	-	TRBJ2-5	TGTGCCAGCAGTTACACGGGACTGTGGGAGACCCAGTACTTC	CASSYTGLWETQYF
TRBV9	-	TRBD2	TRBJ2-3	TGTGCCAGCAGCGACACGGGGGGGAGCACAGATACGCAGTATTTT	CASSDTGGSTDTQYF
TRBV20-1	-	TRBD2	TRBJ2-3	TGCAGTCGGGGTACTAGCGGGGGAGCAGTTACGCAGTATTTT	CSRGTSGGAVTQYF
TRBV27	once	-	TRBJ2-7	TGTGCCAGCCGCGGGCTAGCTCTCTACGAGCAGTACTTC	CASRGLALYEQYF
TRBV6-1	-	TRBD2	TRBJ2-5	TGTGCCAGCAGGAGCGGACTAGCGGGCGCCCACCAAGAGACCCAGTACTTC	CASRSGLAGAHQETQYF
TRBV6-1	-	-	TRBJ2-5	TGTGCCAGCAGTGAAGCGGCCCGAACGGAGACCCAGTACTTC	CASSEAARTETQYF
TRBV14	-	-	TRBJ2-7	TGTGCGCCTCCGTCTGGGTGTTTGGGCCAGGGGTCCTACGAGCAGTACTTC	CAPPSGCLGQGSYEQYF
TRBV7-9	few	-	TRBJ1-1	TGTGCCAGCAGCTTTGGTACAGGGCAAGCTGAAGCTTTCTTT	CASSFGTGQAEAFF
TRBV15	-	-	TRBJ2-2	TGTGCCACCAGCAGAAGCGCGAACACCGGGGAGCTGTTTTTT	CATSRSANTGELFF
TRBV28	-	TRBD2	TRBJ2-7	TGTGCCAGCAGTTCCCCTGGCGGGAGTCCCCACGAGCAGTACTTC	CASSSPGGSPHEQYF
TRBV25-1	-	-	TRBJ2-3	-	CASSESFGPGVDTQYF
TRBV7-2	-	-	TRBJ1-4	TGTGCCAGCAGCTTAGCGCTAGGGTCGAATGAAAAACTGTTTTTT	CASSLALGSNEKLFF
TRBV3-1	-	TRBD1	TRBJ2-5	TGTGCCAGCAGCCAAGGCGAGGGGGCTGAGACCCAGTACTTC	CASSQGEGAETQYF
TRBV3-1	-	TRBD1	TRBJ2-5	TGTGCCAGCAGCCAAGTTGGGACAGGGTATGAGACCCAGTACTTC	CASSQVGTGYETQYF
TRBV20-1	few	-	TRBJ1-1	TGCAGTGCTAGAGAGGCCGGGACAGAAGCTTTCTTT	CSAREAGTEAFF
TRBV9	-	-	TRBJ2-3	TGTGCCAGCGCGCGGGGAGACACAGATACGCAGTATTTT	CASARGDTDTQYF
TRBV5-1	few	TRBD2	TRBJ2-5	TGCGCCAGCAGCTTTTCGACTAGCGGGGATCAAGAGACCCAGTACTTC	CASSFSTSGDQETQYF
TRBV11-2	-	TRBD2	TRBJ2-2	TGTGCCAGCAGCTTAGCACTAGCGGGAGAACGTAAGGGCACCGGGGAGCTGTTTTTT	CASSLALAGERKGTGELFF